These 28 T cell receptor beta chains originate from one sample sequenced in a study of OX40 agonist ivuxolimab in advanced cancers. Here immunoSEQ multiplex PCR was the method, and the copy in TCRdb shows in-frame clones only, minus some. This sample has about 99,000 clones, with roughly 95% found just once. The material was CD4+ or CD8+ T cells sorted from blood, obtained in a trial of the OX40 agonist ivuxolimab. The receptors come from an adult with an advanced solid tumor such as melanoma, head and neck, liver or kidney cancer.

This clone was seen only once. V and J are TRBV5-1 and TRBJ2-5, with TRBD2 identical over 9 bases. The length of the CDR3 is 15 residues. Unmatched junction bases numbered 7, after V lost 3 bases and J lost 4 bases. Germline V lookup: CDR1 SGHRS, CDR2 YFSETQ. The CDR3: CASSSQTSGGETQYF. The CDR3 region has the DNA TGCGCCAGCAGCTCGCAGACTAGCGGTGGAGAGACCCAGTACTTC.

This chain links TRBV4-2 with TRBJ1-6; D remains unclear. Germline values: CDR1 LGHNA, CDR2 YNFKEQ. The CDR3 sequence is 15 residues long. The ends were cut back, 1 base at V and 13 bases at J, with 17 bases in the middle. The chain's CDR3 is CASSQGSPRQEPLHF. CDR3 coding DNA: TGTGCCAGCAGCCAAGGGTCGCCCCGCCAGGAGCCCCTCCACTTT.

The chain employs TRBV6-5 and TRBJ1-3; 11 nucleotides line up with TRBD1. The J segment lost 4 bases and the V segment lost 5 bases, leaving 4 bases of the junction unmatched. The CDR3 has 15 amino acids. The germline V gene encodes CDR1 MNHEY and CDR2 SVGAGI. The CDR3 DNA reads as TGTGCCAGCAGTGCCGGGACAGGGGGAGGAAACACCATATATTTT. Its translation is CASSAGTGGGNTIYF.

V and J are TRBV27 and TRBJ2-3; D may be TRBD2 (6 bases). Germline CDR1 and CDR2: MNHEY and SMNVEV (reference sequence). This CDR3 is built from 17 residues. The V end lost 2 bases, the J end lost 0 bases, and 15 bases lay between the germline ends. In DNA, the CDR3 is TGTGCCAGCAGTTTAAGGGAGGTGGGACCTAGCACAGATACGCAGTATTTT. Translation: CASSLREVGPSTDTQYF.

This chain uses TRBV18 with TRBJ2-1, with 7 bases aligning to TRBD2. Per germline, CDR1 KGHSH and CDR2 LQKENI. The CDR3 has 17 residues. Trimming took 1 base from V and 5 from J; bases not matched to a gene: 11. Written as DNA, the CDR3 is TGTGCCAGCTCACCACGATCGCGGGAGCAGCCTAACAATGAGCAGTTCTTC. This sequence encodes CASSPRSREQPNNEQFF.

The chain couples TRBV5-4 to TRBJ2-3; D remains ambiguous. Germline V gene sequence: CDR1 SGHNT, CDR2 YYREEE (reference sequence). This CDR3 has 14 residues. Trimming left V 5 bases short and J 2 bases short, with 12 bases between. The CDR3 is CASSPNGPTDTQYF. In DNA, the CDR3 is TGTGCCAGCAGTCCGAACGGGCCCACAGATACGCAGTATTTT. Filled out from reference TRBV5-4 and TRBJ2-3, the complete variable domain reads ETGVTQSPTHLIKTRGQQVTLRCSSQSGHNTVSWYQQALGQGPQFIFQYYREEENGRGNFPPRFSGLQFPNYSSELNVNALELDDSALYLCASSPNGPTDTQYFGPGTRLTVL.

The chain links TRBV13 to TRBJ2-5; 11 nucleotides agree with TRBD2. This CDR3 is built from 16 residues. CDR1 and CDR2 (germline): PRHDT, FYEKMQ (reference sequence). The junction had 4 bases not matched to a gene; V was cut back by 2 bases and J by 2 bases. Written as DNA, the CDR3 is TGTGCCAGCAGCTTATCACTAGCGGGGGCACAAGAGACCCAGTACTTC. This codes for CASSLSLAGAQETQYF.

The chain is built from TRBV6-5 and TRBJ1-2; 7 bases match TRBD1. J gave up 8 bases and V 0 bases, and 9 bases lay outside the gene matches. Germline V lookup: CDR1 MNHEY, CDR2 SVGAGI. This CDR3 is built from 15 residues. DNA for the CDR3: TGTGCCAGCAGTTACTCCAAATGGACAGGCGAAGGCTACACCTTC. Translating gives CASSYSKWTGEGYTF.

The CDR3 DNA is TGTGCCAGCAGTTTGGGACAGGGGTTCTACAATGAGCAGTTCTTC. Translated, it gives CASSLGQGFYNEQFF. The rearrangement links TRBV27 to TRBJ2-1, with 10 positions matching TRBD1. V was pared by 3 bases and J by 3 bases, with 2 bases of the junction left unmatched. This CDR3 region has 15 residues. The germline V gene encodes CDR1 MNHEY and CDR2 SMNVEV (reference sequence).

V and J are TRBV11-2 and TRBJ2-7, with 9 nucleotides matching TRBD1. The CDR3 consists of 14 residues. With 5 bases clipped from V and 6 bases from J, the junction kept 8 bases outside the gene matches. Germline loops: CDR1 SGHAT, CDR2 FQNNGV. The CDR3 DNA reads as TGTGCCAGCAGCATCCCGGGGACAGGGACCGAGCAGTACTTC. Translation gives CASSIPGTGTEQYF. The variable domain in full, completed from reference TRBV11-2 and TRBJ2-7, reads EAGVAQSPRYKIIEKRQSVAFWCNPISGHATLYWYQQILGQGPKLLIQFQNNGVVDDSQLPKDRFSAERLKGVDSTLKIQPAKLEDSAVYLCASSIPGTGTEQYFGPGTRLTVT.

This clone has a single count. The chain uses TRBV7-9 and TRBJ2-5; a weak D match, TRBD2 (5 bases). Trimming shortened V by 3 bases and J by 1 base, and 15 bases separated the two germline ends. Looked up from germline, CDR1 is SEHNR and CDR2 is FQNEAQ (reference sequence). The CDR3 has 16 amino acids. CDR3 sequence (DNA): TGTGCCAGCAGCTTCCTCCCGGGGTCAGCCCAAGAGACCCAGTACTTC. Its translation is CASSFLPGSAQETQYF.

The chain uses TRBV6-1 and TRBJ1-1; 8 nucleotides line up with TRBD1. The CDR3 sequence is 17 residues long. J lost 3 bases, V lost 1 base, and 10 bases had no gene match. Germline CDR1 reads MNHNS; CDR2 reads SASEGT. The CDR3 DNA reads TGTGCCAGCAGTGAAGGGACAGGGTTCGTGTGGGACACTGAAGCTTTCTTT. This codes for CASSEGTGFVWDTEAFF.

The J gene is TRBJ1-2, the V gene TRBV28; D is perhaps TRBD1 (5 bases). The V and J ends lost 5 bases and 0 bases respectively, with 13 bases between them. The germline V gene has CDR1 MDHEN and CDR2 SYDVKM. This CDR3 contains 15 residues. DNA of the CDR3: TGTGCCAGCAGTCCAGGAGGGACTACTAACTATGGCTACACCTTC. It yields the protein CASSPGGTTNYGYTF.

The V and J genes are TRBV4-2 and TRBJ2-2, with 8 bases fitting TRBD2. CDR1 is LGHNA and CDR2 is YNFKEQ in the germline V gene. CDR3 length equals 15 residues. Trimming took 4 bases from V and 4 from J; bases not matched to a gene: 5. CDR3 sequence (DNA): TGTGCCAGCAGCCCCGGGGGGGCCGGCACCGGGGAGCTGTTTTTT. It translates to CASSPGGAGTGELFF.

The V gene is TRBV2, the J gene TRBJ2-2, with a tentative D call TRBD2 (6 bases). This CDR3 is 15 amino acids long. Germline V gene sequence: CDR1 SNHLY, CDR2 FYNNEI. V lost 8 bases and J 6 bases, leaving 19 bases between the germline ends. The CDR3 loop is CASETGPGGPGELFF. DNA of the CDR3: TGTGCCAGCGAAACTGGCCCCGGGGGACCCGGGGAGCTGTTTTTT.

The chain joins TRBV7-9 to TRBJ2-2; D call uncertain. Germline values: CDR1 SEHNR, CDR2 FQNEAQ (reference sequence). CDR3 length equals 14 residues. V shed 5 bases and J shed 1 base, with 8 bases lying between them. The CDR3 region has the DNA TGTGCCAGCAGCCCTCCTTTGAACACCGGGGAGCTGTTTTTT. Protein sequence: CASSPPLNTGELFF. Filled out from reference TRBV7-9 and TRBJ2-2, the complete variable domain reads DTGVSQNPRHKITKRGQNVTFRCDPISEHNRLYWYRQTLGQGPEFLTYFQNEAQLEKSRLLSDRFSAERPKGSFSTLEIQRTEQGDSAMYLCASSPPLNTGELFFGEGSRLTVL.

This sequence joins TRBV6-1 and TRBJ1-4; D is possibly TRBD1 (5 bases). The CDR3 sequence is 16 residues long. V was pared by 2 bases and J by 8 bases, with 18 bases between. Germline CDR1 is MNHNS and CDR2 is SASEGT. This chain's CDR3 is CASSERGEAGGEKLFF. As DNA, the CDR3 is TGTGCCAGCAGTGAAAGGGGTGAGGCAGGCGGGGAAAAACTGTTTTTT.

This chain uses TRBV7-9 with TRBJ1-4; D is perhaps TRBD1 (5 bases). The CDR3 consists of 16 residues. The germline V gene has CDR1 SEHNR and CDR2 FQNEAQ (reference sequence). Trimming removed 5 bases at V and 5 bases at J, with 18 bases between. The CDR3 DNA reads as TGTGCCAGCAGCAACAATATCGGGGACCCCAATGAAAAACTGTTTTTT. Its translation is CASSNNIGDPNEKLFF. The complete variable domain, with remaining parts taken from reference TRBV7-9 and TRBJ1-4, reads DTGVSQNPRHKITKRGQNVTFRCDPISEHNRLYWYRQTLGQGPEFLTYFQNEAQLEKSRLLSDRFSAERPKGSFSTLEIQRTEQGDSAMYLCASSNNIGDPNEKLFFGSGTQLSVL.

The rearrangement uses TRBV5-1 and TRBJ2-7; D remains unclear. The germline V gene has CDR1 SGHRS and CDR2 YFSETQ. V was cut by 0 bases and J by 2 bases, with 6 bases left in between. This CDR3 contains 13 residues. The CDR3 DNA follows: TGCGCCAGCAGCTTGGAGGCAGCCTACGAGCAGTACTTC. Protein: CASSLEAAYEQYF.

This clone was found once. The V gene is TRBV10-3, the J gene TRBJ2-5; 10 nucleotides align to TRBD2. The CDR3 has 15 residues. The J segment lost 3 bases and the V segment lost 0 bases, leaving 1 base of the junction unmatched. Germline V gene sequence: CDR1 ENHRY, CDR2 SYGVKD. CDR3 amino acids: CAISESTSGKETQYF. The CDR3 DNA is TGTGCCATCAGTGAGTCCACTAGCGGGAAAGAGACCCAGTACTTC.

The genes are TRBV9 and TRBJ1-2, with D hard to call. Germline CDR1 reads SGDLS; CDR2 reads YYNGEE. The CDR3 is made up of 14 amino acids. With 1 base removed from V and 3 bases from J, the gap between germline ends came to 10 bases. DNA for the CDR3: TGTGCCAGCAGCGTAAGTCGGGATTACTATGGCTACACCTTC. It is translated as CASSVSRDYYGYTF.

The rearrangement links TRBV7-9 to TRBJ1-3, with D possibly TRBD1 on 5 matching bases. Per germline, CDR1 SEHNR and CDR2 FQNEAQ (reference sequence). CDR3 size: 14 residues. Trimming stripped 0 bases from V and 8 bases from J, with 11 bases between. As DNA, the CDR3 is TGTGCCAGCAGCTTAGCCAGGGCCGGCGACACCATATATTTT. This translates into CASSLARAGDTIYF.

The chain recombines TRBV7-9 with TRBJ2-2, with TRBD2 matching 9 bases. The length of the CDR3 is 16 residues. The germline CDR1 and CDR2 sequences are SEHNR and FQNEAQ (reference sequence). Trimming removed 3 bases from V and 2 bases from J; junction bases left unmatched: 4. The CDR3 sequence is CASSFPGLANTGELFF. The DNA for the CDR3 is TGTGCCAGCAGCTTTCCGGGACTAGCTAACACCGGGGAGCTGTTTTTT.

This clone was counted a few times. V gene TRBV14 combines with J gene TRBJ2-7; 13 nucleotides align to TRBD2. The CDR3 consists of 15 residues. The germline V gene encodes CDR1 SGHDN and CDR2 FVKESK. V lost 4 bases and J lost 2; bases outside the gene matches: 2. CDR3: CASSPTSGGTYEQYF. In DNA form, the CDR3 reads TGTGCCAGCAGCCCGACTAGCGGGGGGACCTACGAGCAGTACTTC.

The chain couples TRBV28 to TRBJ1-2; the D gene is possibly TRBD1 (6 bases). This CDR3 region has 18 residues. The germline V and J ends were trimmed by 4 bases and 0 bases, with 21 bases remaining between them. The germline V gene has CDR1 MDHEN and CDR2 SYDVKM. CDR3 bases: TGTGCCAGCAGTTATCGGGGCTCGGGGGAGGGGGCTAACTATGGCTACACCTTC. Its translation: CASSYRGSGEGANYGYTF.

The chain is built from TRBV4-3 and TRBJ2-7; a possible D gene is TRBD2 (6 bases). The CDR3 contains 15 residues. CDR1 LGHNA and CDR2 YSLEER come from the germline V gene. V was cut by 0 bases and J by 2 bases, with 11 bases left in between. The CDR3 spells CASSQEAGMAYEQYF. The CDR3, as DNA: TGCGCCAGCAGCCAAGAGGCGGGAATGGCCTACGAGCAGTACTTC.

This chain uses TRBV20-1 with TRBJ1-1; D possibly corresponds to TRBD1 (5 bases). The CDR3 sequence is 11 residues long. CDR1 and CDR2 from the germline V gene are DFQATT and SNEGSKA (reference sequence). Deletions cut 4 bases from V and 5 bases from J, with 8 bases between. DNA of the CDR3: TGCAGTGCTACGGAGGGGACTGAAGCTTTCTTT. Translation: CSATEGTEAFF.

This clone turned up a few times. CDR3 protein: CASSLDSGAAYNEQFF. Written as DNA, the CDR3 is TGTGCCAGCAGCTTAGATAGCGGGGCCGCCTACAATGAGCAGTTCTTC. The V and J genes are TRBV11-3 and TRBJ2-1; 8 nucleotides line up with TRBD2. After removal of 0 bases from V and 2 bases from J, the junction contained 3 bases not matched to a gene. The length of the CDR3 is 16 residues. Germline CDR1 is SGHNT and CDR2 is YENEEA.